The next 30 T cell receptor beta chains were all read from a single sample in a study of shared clonotypes between healthy human individuals. The method was immunoSEQ multiplex PCR; TCRdb's version includes in-frame clones alone and lacks a portion of them. Among 2 million to 2.5 million clones, 90% to 97% were seen once, and the ten largest hold over 0.1%. Sequenced sample: naive CD4+ T cells sorted from blood. Subset defined: CD45RA+ positively selected. The receptors originated from a man younger than 35 in good health.

The count of this clone is one. The gene calls are TRBV29-1 and TRBJ1-1, with D unresolved. The germline V gene has CDR1 SQVTM and CDR2 ANQGSEA. V was clipped by 5 bases and J by 2 bases, with 9 bases between them. The CDR3 runs 12 residues. CDR3 coding DNA: TGCAGCGTTCAACAGTTCAACACTGAAGCTTTCTTT. Translation gives CSVQQFNTEAFF.

On this clone: This same CDR3 is encoded by further DNA sequences in the sample. The rearrangement links TRBV18 to TRBJ1-2; D ambiguous. The V gene's germline CDR1 is KGHSH and CDR2 LQKENI. This CDR3 region has 12 residues. V shed 3 bases and J shed 2 bases, with 4 bases lying between them. CDR3 residues: CASSPGNYGYTF. The CDR3, as DNA: TGTGCCAGCTCACCGGGCAACTATGGCTACACCTTC.

V is TRBV11-3 and J is TRBJ2-1, with D perhaps assigned TRBD1 or TRBD2 (5 bases each). Germline V CDR1 and CDR2: SGHNT, YENEEA. The CDR3 length is 17 residues. The ends were cut back, 5 bases at V and 0 bases at J, with 17 bases in the middle. The CDR3 sequence is CASSPDGATSSYNEQFF. CDR3 nucleotides: TGTGCCAGCAGCCCCGACGGGGCCACTAGCTCCTACAATGAGCAGTTCTTC.

The rearrangement links TRBV30 to TRBJ2-7; D is possibly TRBD1 (5 bases). V was cut by 5 bases and J by 6 bases, with 20 bases left in between. Germline CDR1 is GTSNPN and CDR2 is SVGIG (reference sequence). The CDR3 totals 14 residues. CDR3 coding DNA: TGTGCCTGGGGAAGGGGTGGCGGCCTCGGCGAGCAGTACTTC. Translation: CAWGRGGGLGEQYF.

The CDR3 loop is CASSEFGAARNEQFF. For the CDR3, the DNA is TGCGCCAGCAGTGAGTTTGGGGCAGCGCGCAATGAGCAGTTCTTC. The rearrangement joins TRBV10-2 to TRBJ2-1; D may be TRBD1 (5 bases). CDR3 length equals 15 residues. Per germline, CDR1 WSHSY and CDR2 SAAADI. V was shortened by 1 base and J by 6 bases, with 13 bases between the two germline ends.

With respect to this clone: Other DNA sequences in this sample translate to the same CDR3. The chain couples TRBV2 to TRBJ2-2; maybe TRBD1 (6 bases). The ends were cut back, 5 bases at V and 6 bases at J, with 10 bases in the middle. CDR3 length: 13 residues. Germline values: CDR1 SNHLY, CDR2 FYNNEI. CDR3 in DNA: TGTGCCAGCAGTTCACAGGGCTCCGGGGAGCTGTTTTTT. It yields the protein CASSSQGSGELFF.

V and J are TRBV7-8 and TRBJ2-7; tentatively, D is TRBD1 or TRBD2 (5 bases each). The CDR3 is 14 residues long. CDR1 is SGHVS and CDR2 is FQNEAQ in the germline V gene. The V gene lost 5 bases and the J gene lost 2 bases, with 13 bases spanning the gap. The CDR3 is CASSAGTAPYEQYF. The CDR3 bases are TGTGCCAGCAGCGCCGGGACGGCCCCCTACGAGCAGTACTTC.

To note about this clone: The identical CDR3 is also encoded by other nucleotide sequences in the sample. For the CDR3, the DNA is TGTGCCAGCAGTCTGACTAGCGGGGGCACAGATACGCAGTATTTT. Translating gives CASSLTSGGTDTQYF. The chain links TRBV2 to TRBJ2-3; the match to TRBD2 covers 11 bases. Germline loops: CDR1 SNHLY, CDR2 FYNNEI. The trim removed 5 bases at V and 1 base at J, leaving 2 bases unmatched. The CDR3 has 15 amino acids.

This sequence joins TRBV30 and TRBJ2-1; D unresolved. The CDR3 is 13 amino acids. Trimming shortened V by 3 bases and J by 5 bases, and 11 bases separated the two germline ends. The germline gives CDR1 GTSNPN, CDR2 SVGIG (reference sequence). The CDR3 DNA reads TGTGCCTGGAGCAGCCAGTCCAACAATGAGCAGTTCTTC. Its translation is CAWSSQSNNEQFF.

The genes are TRBV7-9 and TRBJ2-5; 11 nucleotides agree with TRBD2. CDR3 length: 15 residues. V was clipped by 5 bases and J by 2 bases; unmatched bases: 4. Germline CDR1 reads SEHNR; CDR2 reads FQNEAQ (reference sequence). CDR3 in amino acids: CASSRWTSGQETQYF. The DNA for the CDR3 is TGTGCCAGCAGCCGATGGACTAGCGGGCAAGAGACCCAGTACTTC. The full variable domain, completed using reference TRBV7-9 and TRBJ2-5, is DTGVSQNPRHKITKRGQNVTFRCDPISEHNRLYWYRQTLGQGPEFLTYFQNEAQLEKSRLLSDRFSAERPKGSFSTLEIQRTEQGDSAMYLCASSRWTSGQETQYFGPGTRLLVL.

The chain uses TRBV6-6 and TRBJ2-1; D not certain. This CDR3 has 12 residues. In germline, CDR1 is MNHNY, CDR2 SVGAGI (reference sequence). V lost 6 bases, J lost 2 bases, and 5 bases lay in between. As DNA, the CDR3 is TGTGCCAGCAGAGGGACCTACAATGAGCAGTTCTTC. Amino acid sequence: CASRGTYNEQFF.

This clone was observed a single time. The gene calls are TRBV6-5 and TRBJ2-2, with unresolved D. The CDR3 extends over 15 amino acids. Germline V gene data show CDR1 as MNHEY and CDR2 as SVGAGI. V was shortened by 10 bases and J by 0 bases, with 15 bases between the two germline ends. The CDR3 sequence is CATVDRVSNTGELFF. In DNA form, the CDR3 reads TGTGCCACCGTCGACCGGGTATCGAACACCGGGGAGCTGTTTTTT.

V usage is TRBV9 and J usage is TRBJ2-2; D gene uncertain. Germline assignment: CDR1 SGDLS and CDR2 YYNGEE. The CDR3 sequence is 16 residues long. Trimming removed 0 bases at V and 4 bases at J, with 13 bases between. The CDR3 spells CASSVGPGLGTGELFF. CDR3 sequence (DNA): TGTGCCAGCAGCGTAGGGCCCGGGCTGGGCACCGGGGAGCTGTTTTTT.

In its sample, this clone was seen once. The V and J genes are TRBV6-1 and TRBJ1-1; TRBD1 matches at 9 bases. The CDR3 is 14 residues long. The germline CDR1 and CDR2 sequences are MNHNS and SASEGT. The junction had 5 bases not matched to a gene; V was cut back by 6 bases and J by 3 bases. The CDR3 sequence: CASRTRTGDTEAFF. DNA of the CDR3: TGTGCCAGCAGAACGCGGACAGGGGACACTGAAGCTTTCTTT.

This chain uses TRBV11-1 with TRBJ2-1; no clear D gene. This CDR3 is 16 amino acids long. Trimming shortened V by 5 bases and J by 0 bases, and 14 bases separated the two germline ends. Germline V gene sequence: CDR1 SGHAT, CDR2 FQDESV (reference sequence). CDR3 sequence (DNA): TGTGCCAGCAGCGAACCGGGCTCTAGCTCCTACAATGAGCAGTTCTTC. Protein product: CASSEPGSSSYNEQFF. Filled out from reference TRBV11-1 and TRBJ2-1, the complete variable domain reads EAEVAQSPRYKITEKSQAVAFWCDPISGHATLYWYRQILGQGPELLVQFQDESVVDDSQLPKDRFSAERLKGVDSTLKIQPAELGDSAMYLCASSEPGSSSYNEQFFGPGTRLTVL.

About this clone itself: The same CDR3 arises from other DNA sequences in this sample as well. This chain joins TRBV18 and TRBJ2-7; D is perhaps TRBD2 (5 bases). Germline CDR1 reads KGHSH; CDR2 reads LQKENI. Trimming cost V 2 bases and J 5 bases, with 7 bases left between them. The CDR3 extends over 12 amino acids. The CDR3 bases are TGTGCCAGCTCACCAGAGGGAAACGAGCAGTACTTC. Its translation: CASSPEGNEQYF.

The chain joins TRBV6-1 to TRBJ1-4; TRBD1 might be the D (5 bases). The CDR3 sequence is 12 residues long. V lost 7 bases, J lost 8 bases, and 11 bases lay in between. The V gene's germline CDR1 is MNHNS and CDR2 SASEGT. The CDR3 DNA reads as TGTGCCAGCACTAGACAGAGCGAAAAACTGTTTTTT. This codes for CASTRQSEKLFF.

This chain joins TRBV6-5 and TRBJ2-3, with 13 bases lining up with TRBD2. Trimming took 4 bases from V and 6 from J; bases not matched to a gene: 4. The CDR3 runs to 15 residues. Germline assignment: CDR1 MNHEY and CDR2 SVGAGI. This chain's CDR3 is CASSSWTSGSDTQYF. In DNA, the CDR3 is TGTGCCAGCAGTTCGTGGACTAGCGGGAGTGATACGCAGTATTTT.

The chain couples TRBV9 to TRBJ2-1; unclear D gene. Germline V gives CDR1 SGDLS, CDR2 YYNGEE. V gave up 4 bases and J gave up 3 bases, with 17 bases separating them. The CDR3 loop spans 16 amino acids. CDR3 sequence: CASSKNPYRDYNEQFF. CDR3 coding DNA: TGTGCCAGCAGCAAGAACCCCTACCGAGACTACAATGAGCAGTTCTTC.

The chain recombines TRBV2 with TRBJ1-1, with TRBD1 matching over 8 bases. Germline CDR1 reads SNHLY; CDR2 reads FYNNEI. Trimming took 7 bases from V and 5 from J; bases not matched to a gene: 6. The CDR3 has 13 amino acids. CDR3 amino acids: CASKTQGATEAFF. The CDR3, as DNA: TGTGCCAGCAAGACGCAGGGGGCGACTGAAGCTTTCTTT. The whole variable domain, remainder taken from reference TRBV2 and TRBJ1-1, is EPEVTQTPSHQVTQMGQEVILRCVPISNHLYFYWYRQILGQKVEFLVSFYNNEISEKSEIFDDQFSVERPDGSNFTLKIRSTKLEDSAMYFCASKTQGATEAFFGQGTRLTVV.

This clone was counted between two and nine times. Other DNA sequences in the sample encode the same CDR3. The V call is TRBV7-2, the J call TRBJ2-7, with TRBD1 matching 9 bases. The CDR3 is 14 residues long. Per germline, CDR1 SGHTA and CDR2 FQGNSA. With V trimmed by 4 bases and J by 2 bases, 3 bases remained unmatched. CDR3 bases: TGTGCCAGCAGCTACGGGACAGGGCCCTACGAGCAGTACTTC. Translated: CASSYGTGPYEQYF.

V and J are TRBV4-1 and TRBJ2-2; TRBD1 aligns across 7 bases. Germline values: CDR1 MGHRA, CDR2 YSYEKL. Germline trimming cut 10 bases from V and 6 bases from J; bases unmatched to any gene: 11. The CDR3 spans 14 residues. DNA for the CDR3: TGCGCCACGAAAGGGGGCGAAGTCGCCGGGGAGCTGTTTTTT. Protein: CATKGGEVAGELFF.

This chain connects TRBV18 to TRBJ2-6; D not certain. The V and J ends lost 3 bases and 4 bases respectively, with 7 bases between them. Germline CDR1 and CDR2: KGHSH and LQKENI. This CDR3 has 14 amino acids. The CDR3 reads CASSPESGANVLTF. CDR3 nucleotide sequence: TGTGCCAGCTCACCCGAGTCGGGGGCCAACGTCCTGACTTTC.

This clone was observed once. DNA for the CDR3: TGCGCCAGCAGCCAAGTCCGGACAGGGGGCAACACTGAAGCTTTCTTT. Translated, it gives CASSQVRTGGNTEAFF. The genes are TRBV4-1 and TRBJ1-1; 11 bases match TRBD1. CDR3 length: 16 amino acids. V dropped 1 base and J dropped 2; count of bases not matched to a gene: 3. Germline V CDR1 and CDR2: MGHRA, YSYEKL.

The chain has TRBV5-4 and TRBJ2-2, with 10 bases lining up with TRBD2. The germline CDR1 and CDR2 sequences are SGHNT and YYREEE (reference sequence). The CDR3 has 16 amino acids. The V segment lost 1 base and the J segment 7 bases; nucleotides outside the gene matches: 7. CDR3 region: CASSLTSGNIVGELFF. CDR3 DNA sequence: TGTGCCAGCAGCTTGACTAGCGGGAATATAGTCGGGGAGCTGTTTTTT.

The chain's CDR3 is CASISLGGGYTEAFF. The CDR3 DNA is TGTGCCAGCATTTCCTTGGGGGGGGGATACACTGAAGCTTTCTTT. The V gene is TRBV6-5, the J gene TRBJ1-1, with a weak D call TRBD1 (5 bases). Germline CDR1 reads MNHEY; CDR2 reads SVGAGI. The CDR3 sequence is 15 residues long. The V end was cut by 7 bases, the J end by 3 bases, with 18 bases between.

For the CDR3, the DNA is TGTGCCAGCAGCTTAGTCGACAGGGGGCGCGGATCACCCCTCCACTTT. Translated: CASSLVDRGRGSPLHF. This chain joins TRBV7-4 and TRBJ1-6; TRBD1 aligns across 10 bases. The CDR3 length is 16 residues. With 1 base clipped from V and 10 bases from J, the junction kept 7 bases outside the gene matches. Germline lookup yields CDR1 SGHVT and CDR2 SQSDAQ.

This sequence joins TRBV6-6 and TRBJ1-1; possible D gene TRBD1, 5 bases. With 7 bases removed from V and 1 base from J, the gap between germline ends came to 13 bases. CDR3 length: 14 amino acids. Germline assignment: CDR1 MNHNY and CDR2 SVGAGI (reference sequence). The DNA for the CDR3 is TGTGCCAGCAACCCCCCGAGGGGGAACACTGAAGCTTTCTTT. As protein: CASNPPRGNTEAFF.

V and J are TRBV9 and TRBJ1-4; D might be TRBD1 (5 bases). The CDR3 has 14 amino acids. The ends were cut back, 3 bases at V and 7 bases at J, with 13 bases in the middle. Germline-derived CDR1 and CDR2 are SGDLS and YYNGEE. CDR3 loop: CASSAEVGGEKLFF. CDR3 DNA: TGTGCCAGCAGCGCAGAGGTTGGGGGTGAAAAACTGTTTTTT.

J is TRBJ1-2 and V is TRBV18; D remains ambiguous. This CDR3 spans 16 amino acids. Germline V gene sequence: CDR1 KGHSH, CDR2 LQKENI. V was cut by 1 base and J by 0 bases, with 12 bases left in between. The CDR3 is CASSPQSPKANYGYTF. The CDR3 DNA reads as TGTGCCAGCTCACCACAGTCGCCAAAAGCTAACTATGGCTACACCTTC.